This T cell receptor (beta chain) came from a study of siplizumab effects on memory and regulatory T cells. Findings and limits, study-wide: Roughly 80-96% of proliferating CD4+ or CD8+ clones lacked a naive or memory phenotype that could be assigned. There were only a minor fraction of alloreactive clones that mapped to unstimulated subsets.

The CDR3 totals 17 residues. Germline V CDR1 and CDR2: KGHSH, LQKENI. The V gene end was trimmed by 6 bases and the J gene end by 4 bases; junction bases not matched to a gene: 13. Of note for this clone: Its specificity is not known.

The table came from immunoSEQ multiplex PCR; TCRdb's copy has only in-frame clones and leaves some out. This table has about 94,000 clones, 94% appearing once. The rearrangement uses TRBV18 and TRBJ2-7; 12 bases are shared with TRBD1. The TCR sequence derives from a human donor in good health. Sequenced input: non-Treg CD4+ T cells sorted from blood. The CDR3 loop reads CASSRNVGQGAVYEQYF. CDR3 nucleotides: TGTGCCAGCTCGCGAAACGTGGGACAGGGGGCGGTATACGAGCAGTACTTC.